The source of this TCR beta chain is a study of cytomegalovirus exposure and HLA in healthy donors. In its sample, this clone was seen a few times. Its antigen is as yet unknown. PCR used 60 Vbeta primers and 13 Jbeta primers. In the original workflow: It was a later analysis that counted roughly 80 million unique TCR beta chains, of which some 10 million were shared. Here immunoSEQ multiplex PCR was the method, and the copy in TCRdb shows in-frame clones only, minus some. The DNA gave D and trimming, while V, J and clone size come from that table. The data show around 210,000 clones, 79% seen once. Whole-study findings and limits: Later findings reportedly placed an Asian-associated ancestry cluster below the 666-donor mean for N-insertions. A cluster of highly shared sequence variants was likely a sequencing artifact. It was taken for granted in presence/absence analyses that sequencing depth across donors was roughly uniform.

The CDR3 spans 14 residues. The ends lost 6 bases at V and 7 bases at J; junction bases unmatched: 14. CDR1 is SQVTM and CDR2 is ANQGSEA in the germline V gene. Sequencing was carried out using PBMCs. The chain recombines TRBV29-1 with TRBJ2-7; 8 bases line up with TRBD1. This TCR was recovered from a man in his fifties in good health and CMV-seronegative. The CDR3 region is CSVGHMDRVREQYF. The CDR3 DNA reads TGCAGCGTAGGACACATGGACAGGGTACGGGAGCAGTACTTC.